These 5 T cell receptor beta chains were all obtained from the same sample, sequenced in a study of response to subunit inactivated influenza vaccine. TCRdb re-called the RT-PCR reads through MiXCR, storing one row per CDR3 protein. The table includes more than 600,000 distinct CDR3 sequences, under 20% detected once. The specimen was PBMCs from blood, collected less than 6 days after vaccination. The receptors originated from a man aged 45 to 65 who received an inactivated influenza vaccine.

V is TRBV5-1 and J is TRBJ2-1, with a weak D call TRBD1 (6 bases). V lost 0 bases and J lost 4, with 14 bases in between. This CDR3 contains 16 residues. Germline V CDR1 and CDR2: SGHRS, YFSETQ. The CDR3 spells CASSLEGGVGYNEQFF. For the CDR3, the DNA is TGCGCCAGCAGCTTGGAAGGGGGAGTGGGGTACAATGAGCAGTTCTTC.

This clonotype was seen a few times. This rearrangement joins TRBV29-1 to TRBJ2-3; TRBD2 matches at 9 bases. Trimming cost V 4 bases and J 4 bases; bases outside gene matches: 6. The germline gives CDR1 SQVTM, CDR2 ANQGSEA. This CDR3 is 14 amino acids long. The CDR3 sequence: CSVGAGGGSDTQYF. The CDR3 DNA sequence: TGCAGCGTTGGAGCGGGAGGAGGATCAGATACGCAGTATTTT.

V usage is TRBV12-3 or TRBV12-4 and J usage is TRBJ1-2; D may be TRBD1 (5 bases). Trimming removed 3 bases at V and 4 bases at J, with 9 bases between. The CDR3 contains 13 residues. The CDR3 loop is CASSFAGPYGYTF. DNA for the CDR3: TGTGCCAGCAGTTTTGCAGGGCCCTATGGCTACACCTTC.

This clonotype was seen at least ten times. The chain is built from TRBV7-8 and TRBJ2-7, with 7 bases fitting TRBD1. CDR1 is SGHVS, CDR2 FQNEAQ, per germline. The J segment lost 0 bases and the V segment lost 7 bases, leaving 6 bases of the junction unmatched. The CDR3 has 14 amino acids. The CDR3 sequence: CASTPDRISYEQYF. CDR3 bases: TGTGCCAGCACCCCGGACAGGATCTCCTACGAGCAGTACTTC. The full variable domain, rest sourced from reference TRBV7-8 and TRBJ2-7, is GAGVSQSPRYKVAKRGQDVALRCDPISGHVSLFWYQQALGQGPEFLTYFQNEAQLDKSGLPSDRFFAERPEGSVSTLKIQRTQQEDSAVYLCASTPDRISYEQYFGPGTRLTVT.

Ten or more counts support this clonotype. The chain carries TRBV5-1 and TRBJ2-5, with D maybe TRBD1 (5 bases). CDR3 length equals 12 residues. Germline CDR1 SGHRS, CDR2 YFSETQ. Trimming removed 0 bases from V and 5 bases from J, with 5 bases in between. The CDR3 loop is CASSLEGETQYF. The CDR3 nucleotides read TGCGCCAGCAGCTTGGAGGGGGAGACCCAGTACTTC. Full variable domain (rest looked up from reference TRBV5-1 and TRBJ2-5): KAGVTQTPRYLIKTRGQQVTLSCSPISGHRSVSWYQQTPGQGLQFLFEYFSETQRNKGNFPGRFSGRQFSNSRSEMNVSTLELGDSALYLCASSLEGETQYFGPGTRLLVL.